A single sample gave rise to the 22 T cell receptor beta chains below, sequenced in a study of T cells in Graves' hyperthyroidism and ophthalmopathy. The TCR beta CDR3 regions underwent amplification using RNA transcripts as the source. With the HTBI primer set, the TCR CDR3 went through a first round of RT-PCR. TCRdb reprocessed the multiplex PCR reads with MiXCR, giving one entry per CDR3 protein. Among fewer than 750,000 distinct CDR3 sequences listed, 35% to 55% were seen once. The source material was peripheral blood or thyroid tissue (not recorded which). All receptors come from a woman under 30 with Graves' hyperthyroidism.

This clonotype was detected only a few times. The rearrangement uses TRBV2 and TRBJ2-3; 9 bases fit TRBD1. CDR1 and CDR2 (germline): SNHLY, FYNNEI. The J segment lost 4 bases and the V segment lost 1 base, leaving 9 bases of the junction unmatched. This CDR3 is 17 amino acids long. Here the CDR3 reads CASSEDGTGGAADTQYF. CDR3 bases: TGTGCCAGCAGTGAAGATGGCACAGGGGGCGCGGCAGATACGCAGTATTTT.

The rearrangement links TRBV5-1 to TRBJ1-6; 7 bases are a match to TRBD1. The CDR3 covers 15 residues. J gave up 7 bases and V 3 bases, and 7 bases lay outside the gene matches. Germline CDR1 and CDR2: SGHRS and YFSETQ. This CDR3 reads CASSSTGTANSPLHF. The CDR3 bases are TGCGCCAGCAGCTCCACTGGGACAGCCAATTCACCCCTCCACTTT.

V is TRBV5-1 and J is TRBJ1-4, with TRBD1 matching 10 bases. The V gene end was trimmed by 4 bases and the J gene end by 6 bases; junction bases not matched to a gene: 9. Germline CDR1 and CDR2: SGHRS and YFSETQ. The CDR3 sequence is 16 residues long. CDR3 amino acids: CASSTGTGVGDEKLFF. The CDR3 DNA follows: TGCGCCAGCAGCACCGGGACAGGGGTCGGGGATGAAAAACTGTTTTTT.

This chain joins TRBV6-4 and TRBJ2-5; 10 nucleotides line up with TRBD2. CDR3 length: 15 amino acids. Unmatched junction bases numbered 3, after V lost 0 bases and J lost 5 bases. CDR1 is MRHNA, CDR2 SNTAGT, per germline. The CDR3 nucleotides are TGTGCCAGCAGTGACTCTAGCGGGGGGCATGAGACCCAGTACTTC. It is translated as CASSDSSGGHETQYF.

This clonotype was detected once. J is TRBJ2-5 and V is TRBV12-3 or TRBV12-4; 7 bases fit TRBD1. J was trimmed by 5 bases and V by 6 bases; bases with no gene match: 18. The CDR3 length is 17 residues. The CDR3, as DNA: TGTGCCAGCAGCTTATTGGGGGTGGGACAGCCACTTGAGACCCAGTACTTC. It encodes CASSLLGVGQPLETQYF.

V and J are TRBV7-8 and TRBJ2-5; unclear D gene. Trimming cost V 7 bases and J 5 bases, with 14 bases left between them. The CDR3 runs 13 residues. The germline CDR1 and CDR2 sequences are SGHVS and FQNEAQ. The CDR3 region is CASTGASSETQYF. CDR3 coding DNA: TGTGCCAGCACCGGCGCGTCCTCTGAGACCCAGTACTTC.

This clonotype was found many times. The chain links TRBV13 to TRBJ1-2; 8 positions match TRBD1. J gave up 7 bases and V 5 bases, and 15 bases lay outside the gene matches. The CDR3 is made up of 16 amino acids. Looked up from germline, CDR1 is PRHDT and CDR2 is FYEKMQ (reference sequence). The CDR3 loop is CASSRRGAGGILGYTF. CDR3 nucleotide sequence: TGTGCCAGCAGCCGCCGGGGGGCAGGGGGCATTCTTGGCTACACCTTC.

There are many counts of this clonotype. The rearrangement joins TRBV29-1 to TRBJ2-7, with D possibly being TRBD1 (5 bases). CDR1 is SQVTM, CDR2 ANQGSEA, per germline. Trimming took off 6 bases at V and 1 base at J, with 13 bases between the two ends. The CDR3 is 13 amino acids. The CDR3 DNA reads TGCAGCGTCGCTTTAAGGGGTTCCTACGAGCAGTACTTC. Amino acids: CSVALRGSYEQYF.

A note on this clonotype: This clone may be a read error of a much larger clone one base away. This rearrangement joins TRBV4-1 to TRBJ1-5, with a tentative D call TRBD1 (5 bases). CDR1 and CDR2 from the germline V gene are MGHRA and YSYEKL. The CDR3 extends over 16 amino acids. The DNA for the CDR3 is TGCGCCAGCAGCCAAGATGGGTCAGGGCGGAATCAGCCCCGGCATTTT. The encoded protein is CASSQDGSGRNQPRHF.

A few counts support this clonotype. DNA of the CDR3: TGTGCCAGCAGCTTATACCTAGCGGGAGGACCCTACAATGAGCAGTTCTTC. It translates to CASSLYLAGGPYNEQFF. The J gene is TRBJ2-1, the V gene TRBV7-2, with TRBD2 identical over 11 bases. The CDR3 contains 17 residues. CDR1 and CDR2 from the germline V gene are SGHTA and FQGNSA. V gave up 2 bases and J gave up 2 bases; unmatched junction bases: 5. Filled out from reference TRBV7-2 and TRBJ2-1, the complete variable domain reads GAGVSQSPSNKVTEKGKDVELRCDPISGHTALYWYRQSLGQGLEFLIYFQGNSAPDKSGLPSDRFSAERTGGSVSTLTIQRTQQEDSAVYLCASSLYLAGGPYNEQFFGPGTRLTVL.

The sample holds many counts of this clonotype. The chain uses TRBV7-9 and TRBJ1-1, with D uncertain. The germline V gene has CDR1 SEHNR and CDR2 FQNEAQ (reference sequence). V was shortened by 4 bases and J by 2 bases, with 17 bases between the two germline ends. CDR3 length equals 16 residues. The CDR3 nucleotides are TGTGCCAGCAGCTCCCATCGCGCGGTGACTAACACTGAAGCTTTCTTT. It encodes CASSSHRAVTNTEAFF. Complete variable domain (other parts from reference TRBV7-9 and TRBJ1-1): DTGVSQNPRHKITKRGQNVTFRCDPISEHNRLYWYRQTLGQGPEFLTYFQNEAQLEKSRLLSDRFSAERPKGSFSTLEIQRTEQGDSAMYLCASSSHRAVTNTEAFFGQGTRLTVV.

This clonotype has only a few counts. The chain couples TRBV10-3 to TRBJ2-7; 14 positions agree with TRBD2. Germline V gene data show CDR1 as ENHRY and CDR2 as SYGVKD. The length of the CDR3 is 15 residues. V dropped 6 bases and J dropped 7; count of bases not matched to a gene: 8. CDR3 sequence (DNA): TGTGCCATCAGCCCTGGGACTAGCGGGAGACATGAGCAGTACTTC. Translating gives CAISPGTSGRHEQYF.

This clonotype was counted ten times or more. The V and J genes are TRBV19 and TRBJ2-1; TRBD1 aligns across 7 bases. CDR3 size: 14 residues. Germline V gene data show CDR1 as LNHDA and CDR2 as SQIVND (reference sequence). J lost 7 bases, V lost 5 bases, and 8 bases had no gene match. CDR3 coding DNA: TGTGCCAGTAGTGGGAGCCTCAGGGGGAATGAGCAGTTCTTC. Translating it yields CASSGSLRGNEQFF.

Note on this clonotype: A single base separates this from a much larger clone, so it may be a read error. The chain links TRBV19 to TRBJ1-6; D is unclear. The CDR3 consists of 13 residues. Germline V gene data show CDR1 as LNHDA and CDR2 as SQIVND (reference sequence). V lost 9 bases to trimming and J lost 6 bases, with 12 bases between them. CDR3: CASTVGCNSPLHF. CDR3 nucleotide sequence: TGTGCCAGCACAGTTGGATGTAATTCACCCCTCCACTTT. Using reference TRBV19 and TRBJ1-6 for the parts outside the CDR3, the full variable domain is DGGITQSPKYLFRKEGQNVTLSCEQNLNHDAMYWYRQDPGQGLRLIYYSQIVNDFQKGDIAEGYSVSREKKESFPLTVTSAQKNPTAFYLCASTVGCNSPLHFGNGTRLTVT.

This rearrangement joins TRBV2 to TRBJ2-7; 9 bases are a match to TRBD2. The CDR3 covers 13 residues. Per the germline V gene, CDR1 is SNHLY and CDR2 is FYNNEI. CDR3 sequence (DNA): TGTGCTTTTGATAGCGGGAGAGGTTACGAGCAGTACTTC. Its protein is CAFDSGRGYEQYF.

The table lists this clonotype with a few counts. The V gene is TRBV6-4, the J gene TRBJ1-4; a possible D gene is TRBD1 (5 bases). Germline loops: CDR1 MRHNA, CDR2 SNTAGT. CDR3 size: 16 residues. With 2 bases removed from V and 5 bases from J, the gap between germline ends came to 15 bases. CDR3 sequence (DNA): TGTGCCAGCAGTGACGGGACTAGCGGGAGCAATGAAAAACTGTTTTTT. It codes for CASSDGTSGSNEKLFF.

There are a few counts of this clonotype. The chain employs TRBV29-1 and TRBJ2-2, with 8 bases identical to TRBD2. This CDR3 comprises 15 residues. Per germline, CDR1 SQVTM and CDR2 ANQGSEA. J gave up 0 bases and V 3 bases, and 3 bases lay outside the gene matches. This CDR3 is CSVEGSGANTGELFF. As DNA, the CDR3 is TGCAGCGTTGAGGGTAGCGGGGCGAACACCGGGGAGCTGTTTTTT.

This clonotype was detected many times. The chain is built from TRBV5-1 and TRBJ2-7; 10 bases are shared with TRBD1. This CDR3 has 15 amino acids. The V segment lost 2 bases and the J segment 2 bases; nucleotides outside the gene matches: 4. CDR1 is SGHRS, CDR2 YFSETQ, per germline. DNA for the CDR3: TGCGCCAGCAGCTTCCGGACAGGGGGGGCCTACGAGCAGTACTTC. This gives the protein CASSFRTGGAYEQYF.

Turning to this clonotype: The junction departs from germline at one end; a sequencing error may be responsible. The CDR3 nucleotides are TGCAGTGCTAGGAGGACAGGGATCACCTATGAGCAGTACTTC. Its protein is CSARRTGITYEQYF. V usage is TRBV20-1 and J usage is TRBJ2-7, with 8 bases aligning to TRBD1. Per germline, CDR1 DFQATT and CDR2 SNEGSKA (reference sequence). There are 14 residues in the CDR3.

This clonotype was observed at least ten times. The chain has TRBV12-3 or TRBV12-4 and TRBJ1-1, with no clear D. V lost 3 bases and J 7 bases, leaving 9 bases between the germline ends. This CDR3 is built from 12 residues. CDR3 bases: TGTGCCAGCAGTTTCGGGGTCAATGAAGCTTTCTTT. It encodes CASSFGVNEAFF.

Turning to this clonotype: Compared with germline, one end of the junction differs, possibly owing to a read error. This chain links TRBV12-3 or TRBV12-4 with TRBJ2-7; TRBD2 might be the D (5 bases). The CDR3 runs to 16 residues. The CDR3 DNA reads TGTGCCAGCAGCTTAGATAGAACCGGGGAGCTGTACGAGCAGTACTTC. This translates into CASSLDRTGELYEQYF.

The chain links TRBV15 to TRBJ2-7, with D hard to call. The CDR3 consists of 15 residues. Per the germline V gene, CDR1 is LNHNV and CDR2 is YYDKDF (reference sequence). V was pared by 3 bases and J by 0 bases, with 12 bases between. CDR3 protein: CATSSFGKSSYEQYF. The CDR3 nucleotides read TGTGCCACCAGCAGTTTTGGGAAGAGCTCCTACGAGCAGTACTTC.